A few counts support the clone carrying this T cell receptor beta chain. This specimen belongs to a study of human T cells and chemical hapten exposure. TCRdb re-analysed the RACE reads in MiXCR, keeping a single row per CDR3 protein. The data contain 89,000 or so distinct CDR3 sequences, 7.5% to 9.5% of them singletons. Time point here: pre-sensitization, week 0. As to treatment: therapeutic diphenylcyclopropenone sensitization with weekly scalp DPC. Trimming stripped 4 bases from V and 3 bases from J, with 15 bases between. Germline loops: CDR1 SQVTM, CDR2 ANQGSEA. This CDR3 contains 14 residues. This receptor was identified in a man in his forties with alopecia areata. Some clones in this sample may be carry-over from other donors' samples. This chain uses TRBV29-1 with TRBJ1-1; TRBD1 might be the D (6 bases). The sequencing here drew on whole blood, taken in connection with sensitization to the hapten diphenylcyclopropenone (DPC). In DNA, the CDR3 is TGCAGCGTTGCTATGACAGGTTCGGACACTGAAGCTTTCTTT. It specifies CSVAMTGSDTEAFF.